This T cell receptor (beta chain) originates from a study of regulatory T cells in long-lasting Graves disease. Specified time point: newly diagnosed GD, antithyroid drugs for less than 3 months. Preparation of the TCR library used RNA extracted from PBMCs. Arm-PCR of CDR3 regions and iRepertoire HTBI primers were used to build TCR beta libraries. TCRdb reanalysed the multiplex PCR reads using MiXCR and keeps one entry per CDR3 protein. The data hold hundreds of thousands of distinct CDR3 sequences, with 14% to 15% observed a single time. This clonotype was recorded at least ten times. The V gene lost 4 bases and the J gene lost 3 bases, with 6 bases spanning the gap. Germline V gene data show CDR1 as SGHDT and CDR2 as YYEEEE. The length of the CDR3 is 12 residues. This same sample was also part of a study on T cells in Graves' hyperthyroidism and ophthalmopathy. In that study: The HTBI set primed first-round TCR CDR3 RT-PCR.

The chain couples TRBV5-6 to TRBJ2-3; D ambiguous. The TCR sequence derives from a woman in her forties with Graves disease. Specimen: peripheral blood mononuclear cells (PBMCs), collected at new diagnosis, from a patient treated with antithyroid drugs. DNA of the CDR3: TGTGCCAGCAGCCAACAGACAGATACGCAGTATTTT. This encodes CASSQQTDTQYF.